This TCR beta chain was sequenced during a study of radiotherapy plus CTLA-4 blockade in lung cancer. Regarding the study as a whole: Clones derived from tumor TCRs expanded in blood after radiotherapy plus ipilimumab.

Concerning this clone itself: Its antigen is not identified. A read error may produce the germline difference seen at one junction end.

The table came from immunoSEQ multiplex PCR; TCRdb's copy has only in-frame clones and leaves some out. Altogether about 30,000 clones are present, 65% to 80% being singletons, with the ten largest covering 7% to 8%. Per germline, CDR1 SGDLS and CDR2 YYNGEE. CDR3 length equals 15 residues. The specimen comprised peripheral blood, sampled from a patient treated with radiotherapy plus ipilimumab. This clonotype originated in a human donor with non-small cell lung cancer who had stable disease on radiotherapy plus ipilimumab. V usage is TRBV9 and J usage is TRBJ2-1, with D possibly called TRBD1 or TRBD2 (7 bases each). The CDR3 sequence is CASRVGGGGNNEQFF. The CDR3 nucleotides read TGTGCCAGCCGCGTAGGGGGCGGGGGAAACAATGAGCAGTTCTTC.